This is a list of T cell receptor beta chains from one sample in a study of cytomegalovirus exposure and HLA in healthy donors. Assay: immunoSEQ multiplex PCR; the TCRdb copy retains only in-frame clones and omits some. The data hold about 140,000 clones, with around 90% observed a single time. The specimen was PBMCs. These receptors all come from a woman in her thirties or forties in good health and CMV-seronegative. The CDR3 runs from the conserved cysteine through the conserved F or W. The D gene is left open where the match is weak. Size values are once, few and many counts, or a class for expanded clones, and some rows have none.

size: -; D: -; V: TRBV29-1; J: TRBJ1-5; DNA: TGCAGCGCCATGATTTCCCTAAACGGCAATCAGCCCCAGCATTTT; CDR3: CSAMISLNGNQPQHF
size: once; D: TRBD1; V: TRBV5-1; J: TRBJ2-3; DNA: TGCGCCAGCAGCCTAGGGACAGGGTTACATACGCAGTATTTT; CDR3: CASSLGTGLHTQYF
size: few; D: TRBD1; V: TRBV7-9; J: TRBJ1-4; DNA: TGTGCCAGCAGCCGCCCGACAGGGCAAAATGAAAAACTGTTTTTT; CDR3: CASSRPTGQNEKLFF
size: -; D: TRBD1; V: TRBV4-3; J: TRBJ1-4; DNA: TGCGCCAGCAGCCCGGACAGGGGCGGTGAAAAACTGTTTTTT; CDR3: CASSPDRGGEKLFF
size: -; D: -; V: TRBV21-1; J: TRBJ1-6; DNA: TGTGCCAGCAGCACTGGGACAGGCGATTCACCCCTCCACTTT; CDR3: CASSTGTGDSPLHF
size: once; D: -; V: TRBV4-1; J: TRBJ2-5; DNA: TGCGCCAGCAGCCAAGACCCCCGCCTATGGGAGACCCAGTACTTC; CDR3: CASSQDPRLWETQYF
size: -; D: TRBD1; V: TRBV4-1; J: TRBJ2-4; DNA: TGCGCCAGCAGCCTTCCGGGACAGAAGGTGGACATTCAGTACTTC; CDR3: CASSLPGQKVDIQYF
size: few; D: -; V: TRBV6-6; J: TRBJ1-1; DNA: TGTGCCAGCAGTTACGGTGGAGGAACTGAAGCTTTCTTT; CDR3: CASSYGGGTEAFF
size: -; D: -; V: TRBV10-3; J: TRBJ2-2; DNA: TGTGCCATCAGTGTCCGACACTCCTTGGGGGGCACCGGGGAGCTGTTTTTT; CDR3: CAISVRHSLGGTGELFF
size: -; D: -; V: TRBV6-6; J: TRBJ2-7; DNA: TGTGCCAGCAGTTTATCCGCCTACGAGCAGTACTTC; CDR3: CASSLSAYEQYF
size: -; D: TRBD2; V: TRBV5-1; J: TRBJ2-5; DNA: TGCGCCAGCAGCCCCGGCCAGCGGGAGGGCGGGTACTTC; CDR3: CASSPGQREGGYF
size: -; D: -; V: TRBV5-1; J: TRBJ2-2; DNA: TGCGCCAGCAGCGGACAGGGAGGGACCGGGGAGCTGTTTTTT; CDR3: CASSGQGGTGELFF
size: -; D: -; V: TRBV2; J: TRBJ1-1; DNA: TGTGCCAGCTGGAGGGGATACACTGAAGCTTTCTTT; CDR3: CASWRGYTEAFF
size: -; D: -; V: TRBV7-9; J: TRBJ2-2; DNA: TGTGCCAGCAGCTCCCTTTTCAGCGCGAGCCCATACACCGGGGAGCTGTTTTTT; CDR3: CASSSLFSASPYTGELFF
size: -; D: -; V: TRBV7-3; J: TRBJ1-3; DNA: TGTGCCAGCAGCTTAGGCCCGGGAAACACCATATATTTT; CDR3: CASSLGPGNTIYF
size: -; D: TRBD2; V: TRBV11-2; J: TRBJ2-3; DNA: TGTGCCAGCAGCCCTACTCCGCTAGCGGGAGGCACAGATACGCAGTATTTT; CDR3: CASSPTPLAGGTDTQYF